The 25 T cell receptor beta chains reported below all come from one sample, sequenced in a study of regulatory T cells in long-lasting Graves disease. CDR3-region Arm-PCR and iRepertoire HTBI primers produced the TCR beta libraries. TCRdb ran MiXCR on the multiplex PCR reads and lists one entry per CDR3 protein. The sample lists around 460,000 distinct CDR3 sequences; around a fifth were seen once. The time point denotes: persistent/refractory GD, antithyroid drugs over 5 years with positive TRAb. Extracted PBMC RNA gave rise to the TCR library. This specimen consisted of peripheral blood mononuclear cells (PBMCs), obtained when the disease was refractory, from a patient treated with antithyroid drugs. The source is a female donor with Graves disease.

The V gene is TRBV19, the J gene TRBJ2-7, with 8 bases that match TRBD2. The V and J ends lost 10 bases and 1 base, in that order; junction bases with no gene match: 12. The CDR3 is 15 amino acids. Germline values: CDR1 LNHDA, CDR2 SQIVND (reference sequence). This CDR3 is CATSESGSRSYEQYF. CDR3 in DNA: TGTGCCACCAGTGAAAGCGGGAGCCGGTCCTACGAGCAGTACTTC.

This clonotype was seen once. CDR3 loop: CASNPWGSPNEQFF. For the CDR3, the DNA is TGTGCCAGCAATCCTTGGGGGTCGCCCAATGAGCAGTTCTTC. The chain recombines TRBV7-8 with TRBJ2-1, with D perhaps matching TRBD1 or TRBD2 (5 bases each). The CDR3 spans 14 residues. The germline gives CDR1 SGHVS, CDR2 FQNEAQ. V lost 7 bases and J lost 6, with 16 bases in between.

The chain employs TRBV25-1 and TRBJ2-7; 11 nucleotides match TRBD1. V lost 5 bases to trimming and J lost 1 base; unmatched junction nucleotides: 7. CDR1 and CDR2 (germline): MGHDK, SYGVNS. The CDR3 sequence is 16 residues long. The CDR3 region is CASSQPGQGVSYEQYF. CDR3 DNA: TGTGCCAGCAGTCAACCGGGACAGGGGGTTTCCTACGAGCAGTACTTC.

This clonotype has ten or more counts. This sequence joins TRBV7-2 and TRBJ1-2, with D possibly being TRBD1 (5 bases). The CDR3 loop spans 15 amino acids. Trimming shortened V by 5 bases and J by 2 bases, and 15 bases separated the two germline ends. CDR1 and CDR2 (germline): SGHTA, FQGNSA. Written as DNA, the CDR3 is TGTGCCAGCAGCCTATGGGACTTTTCAAACTATGGCTACACCTTC. This translates into CASSLWDFSNYGYTF.

The CDR3 coding sequence is TGTGCCAGCAGCCCCCTGGTAGGCCAGCCCCAGCATTTT. Residues: CASSPLVGQPQHF. This sequence joins TRBV3-1 and TRBJ1-5; no clear D gene. V dropped 4 bases and J dropped 7 bases, with 11 bases sitting between them. The CDR3 covers 13 residues. Germline V gene lookup returns CDR1 LGHDT and CDR2 YNNKEL (reference sequence).

This clonotype was detected many times. The chain links TRBV12-3 or TRBV12-4 to TRBJ2-5; possible D gene TRBD1, 5 bases. V dropped 1 base and J dropped 4 bases, with 13 bases sitting between them. This CDR3 region has 15 residues. CDR3 sequence reads: CASSLDRGLRETQYF. The CDR3 nucleotides read TGTGCCAGCAGTTTAGATAGGGGTTTGCGAGAGACCCAGTACTTC.

The CDR3 region has the DNA TGTGCCAGCAGTTACTCGAACCAGCGGACTGGGGATACGCAGTATTTT. Translating gives CASSYSNQRTGDTQYF. The J gene is TRBJ2-3, the V gene TRBV6-2 or TRBV6-3; tentative D call: TRBD2 (5 bases). Trimming left V 0 bases short and J 6 bases short, with 16 bases between. In germline, CDR1 is MNHEY, CDR2 SVGEGT. This CDR3 contains 16 residues.

The table lists this clonotype with a few counts. The rearrangement joins TRBV20-1 to TRBJ1-5, with 8 bases fitting TRBD1. The germline CDR1 and CDR2 sequences are DFQATT and SNEGSKA (reference sequence). The CDR3 consists of 14 residues. The junction had 9 bases not matched to a gene; V was cut back by 6 bases and J by 5 bases. CDR3 bases: TGCAGTGCCCTTCCGGGACAGGTCCATCAGCCCCAGCATTTT. Translating gives CSALPGQVHQPQHF.

The chain uses TRBV30 and TRBJ2-7; D gene ambiguous. This CDR3 comprises 12 residues. Germline V gene data show CDR1 as GTSNPN and CDR2 as SVGIG (reference sequence). Trimming stripped 4 bases from V and 0 bases from J, with 7 bases between. This CDR3 is CAWKESSYEQYF. The CDR3 region has the DNA TGTGCCTGGAAGGAGAGCTCCTACGAGCAGTACTTC.

This clonotype was seen many times. The CDR3 nucleotides are TGTGCCAGCAGCCGGGGGCCTGGTCAGCCCCAGCATTTT. It encodes CASSRGPGQPQHF. This rearrangement joins TRBV6-1 to TRBJ1-5, with a weak D call TRBD1 (6 bases). This CDR3 is 13 amino acids long. With 6 bases removed from V and 6 bases from J, the gap between germline ends came to 12 bases. CDR1 and CDR2 (germline): MNHNS, SASEGT.

V is TRBV19 and J is TRBJ2-5, with 10 bases lining up with TRBD2. The CDR3 sequence is 13 residues long. Trimming took 8 bases from V and 6 from J; bases not matched to a gene: 6. The germline V gene has CDR1 LNHDA and CDR2 SQIVND (reference sequence). CDR3 region: CASGSSGSQTQYF. CDR3 sequence (DNA): TGTGCCAGTGGGTCTAGCGGGAGTCAGACCCAGTACTTC. The complete variable domain, with remaining parts taken from reference TRBV19 and TRBJ2-5, reads DGGITQSPKYLFRKEGQNVTLSCEQNLNHDAMYWYRQDPGQGLRLIYYSQIVNDFQKGDIAEGYSVSREKKESFPLTVTSAQKNPTAFYLCASGSSGSQTQYFGPGTRLLVL.

This clonotype was counted between two and nine times. At one end, the junction sequence differs from germline, possibly due to a read error. CDR3 amino acids: CASSLDRETEAFF. Written as DNA, the CDR3 is TGTGCCAGCAGCCTCGACAGGGAGACTGAAGCTTTCTTT. The chain couples TRBV4-1 to TRBJ1-1; TRBD1 matches 7 bases. Germline loops: CDR1 MGHRA, CDR2 YSYEKL. The CDR3 spans 13 residues.

This clonotype was counted ten times or more. V gene TRBV12-3 or TRBV12-4 combines with J gene TRBJ1-5; D is undetermined. V was trimmed by 8 bases and J by 7 bases, leaving 15 bases between them. The CDR3 has 13 residues. The CDR3 sequence: CASAMGRVQPQHF. The CDR3, as DNA: TGTGCCAGCGCAATGGGTAGGGTCCAGCCCCAGCATTTT.

In this sample, this clonotype turned up many times. The rearrangement links TRBV28 to TRBJ2-2; perhaps TRBD2 as D (6 bases). The CDR3 runs 15 residues. The germline V and J ends were trimmed by 6 bases and 6 bases, with 17 bases remaining between them. Germline V gene sequence: CDR1 MDHEN, CDR2 SYDVKM. The CDR3 reads CASRSSGPTAGELFF. CDR3 DNA sequence: TGTGCCAGCAGGTCAAGCGGGCCTACTGCCGGGGAGCTGTTTTTT.

There are a few counts of this clonotype. This chain connects TRBV20-1 to TRBJ2-7; D is possibly TRBD2 (5 bases). The CDR3 consists of 12 residues. The ends were cut back, 5 bases at V and 5 bases at J, with 13 bases in the middle. Germline V CDR1 and CDR2: DFQATT, SNEGSKA (reference sequence). The chain's CDR3 is CSASPRADEQYF. The CDR3 nucleotides read TGCAGTGCTTCACCTAGAGCGGACGAGCAGTACTTC.

The chain is built from TRBV28 and TRBJ2-7, with 9 bases aligning to TRBD2. CDR1 and CDR2 (germline): MDHEN, SYDVKM. This CDR3 has 15 residues. Trimming cost V 6 bases and J 5 bases; bases outside gene matches: 11. CDR3 residues: CASSKGTSWGDEQYF. CDR3 coding DNA: TGTGCCAGCAGCAAAGGGACTAGCTGGGGGGACGAGCAGTACTTC.

This clonotype appeared a few times. The chain recombines TRBV12-3 or TRBV12-4 with TRBJ1-3, with a tentative D call TRBD1 (6 bases). The CDR3 is 13 residues long. Trimming removed 7 bases from V and 5 bases from J, with 12 bases in between. CDR3 bases: TGTGCCAGCACCTTAGGGGGGAGAAACACCATATATTTT. This gives the protein CASTLGGRNTIYF.

This clonotype was counted between two and nine times. The J gene is TRBJ1-3, the V gene TRBV12-5; D unclear. There are 13 residues in the CDR3. The germline V gene has CDR1 LGHNT and CDR2 FRNRAP. Trimming took off 6 bases at V and 0 bases at J, with 6 bases between the two ends. The CDR3 loop reads CASGGPSGNTIYF. DNA of the CDR3: TGTGCTAGTGGGGGTCCCTCTGGAAACACCATATATTTT.

This clonotype was found a few times. The chain carries TRBV12-3 or TRBV12-4 and TRBJ1-1; D unclear. The CDR3 contains 18 residues. Trimming removed 5 bases at V and 5 bases at J, with 27 bases between. The CDR3 spells CASSPRRVRPWVSTEAFF. In DNA, the CDR3 is TGTGCCAGCAGTCCTAGACGCGTACGTCCTTGGGTGAGTACTGAAGCTTTCTTT.

With regard to this clonotype: This may come from a read error, since a much larger clone is one base off. The V gene is TRBV10-3, the J gene TRBJ2-7; 10 bases line up with TRBD2. The CDR3 is 16 residues long. Germline values: CDR1 ENHRY, CDR2 SYGVKD. The CDR3 DNA reads TGTGCCGTCAGTGAGCCGAGCGGGAGGGGGACCTACGAGCAGTACTTC. This gives the protein CAVSEPSGRGTYEQYF.

This chain joins TRBV4-3 and TRBJ2-7; D is ambiguous. This CDR3 is 16 amino acids long. V lost 1 base and J 0 bases, leaving 13 bases between the germline ends. CDR1 is LGHNA, CDR2 YSLEER, per germline. In nucleotides, the CDR3 is TGCGCCAGCAGCCAAGGTCTAACGGGTCTCTCCTACGAGCAGTACTTC. Protein product: CASSQGLTGLSYEQYF.

This chain joins TRBV6-2 or TRBV6-3 and TRBJ2-3; 7 positions agree with TRBD2. The V segment lost 3 bases and the J segment 2 bases; nucleotides outside the gene matches: 8. Germline CDR1 is MNHEY and CDR2 is SVGEGT. The CDR3 is made up of 16 amino acids. The CDR3 spells CASSYRGGGNTDTQYF. CDR3 DNA: TGTGCCAGCAGTTATCGGGGCGGGGGTAACACAGATACGCAGTATTTT.

The chain employs TRBV9 and TRBJ2-7; D might be TRBD1 or TRBD2, each matching 6 bases. The V gene's germline CDR1 is SGDLS and CDR2 YYNGEE. CDR3 length equals 15 residues. Trimming removed 0 bases at V and 3 bases at J, with 13 bases between. The CDR3 bases are TGTGCCAGCAGCGTAGGGGGGGCCCCCCTCTACGAGCAGTACTTC. Protein: CASSVGGAPLYEQYF.

This clonotype was seen at least ten times. The V and J genes are TRBV29-1 and TRBJ1-1, with D perhaps matching TRBD1 (6 bases). Germline loops: CDR1 SQVTM, CDR2 ANQGSEA. The germline V and J ends were trimmed by 7 bases and 0 bases, with 12 bases remaining between them. This CDR3 is 13 amino acids long. In nucleotides, the CDR3 is TGCAGCGACTTGGACAGTCTGAACACTGAAGCTTTCTTT. Protein: CSDLDSLNTEAFF. Combining the CDR3 with reference TRBV29-1 and TRBJ1-1 gives the whole variable domain SAVISQKPSRDICQRGTSLTIQCQVDSQVTMMFWYRQQPGQSLTLIATANQGSEATYESGFVIDKFPISRPNLTFSTLTVSNMSPEDSSIYLCSDLDSLNTEAFFGQGTRLTVV.

Many counts were recorded for this clonotype. The chain recombines TRBV28 with TRBJ1-2; tentatively, D is TRBD1 (6 bases). Germline CDR1 and CDR2: MDHEN and SYDVKM. The CDR3 runs 14 residues. Trimming took off 6 bases at V and 6 bases at J, with 17 bases between the two ends. The CDR3 sequence: CASRLHRVGDGYTF. The CDR3 DNA follows: TGTGCCAGCAGACTCCACAGGGTGGGAGATGGCTACACCTTC.